This TCR beta chain emerged from a study of T-cell reconstitution after alpha-beta-depleted transplantation in children. Construction of the TCRbeta library involved unique molecular identifiers. TCRdb used MiXCR to reprocess the PCR reads, holding one entry per CDR3 protein. Among approximately 91,000 distinct CDR3 sequences listed, 7% to 9% were seen once. This clonotype was counted many times. CDR1 is SGHKS, CDR2 YYEKEE, per germline (reference sequence). CDR3 size: 14 residues. The V gene lost 0 bases and the J gene lost 5 bases, with 12 bases spanning the gap. The chain has TRBV5-5 and TRBJ2-7; D might be TRBD1 or TRBD2, each matching 6 bases. The source material was PBMCs from the stem cell graft donor, sampled from the stem cell graft. The sequence was obtained from a human donor who donated a stem cell graft to a child with congenital amegakaryocytic thrombocytopenia. DNA of the CDR3: TGTGCCAGCAGCTTGGATCGGGGGCTCCACGAGCAGTACTTC. This gives the protein CASSLDRGLHEQYF.